These T cell receptor beta chains were read from a single sample in a study of blood T cell repertoires in COVID-19. The data were produced by immunoSEQ multiplex PCR, yet TCRdb's version contains in-frame clones alone and is incomplete. This table has roughly 300,000 clones, around 86% appearing once. Specimen: peripheral blood. The receptors originated from a woman aged 45 to 65 with acute or convalescent COVID-19. The CDR3 runs from the conserved cysteine through the conserved F or W. A D gene is named only where the DNA matches it firmly. Some rows mark clone size as missing; the rest say once, few, many or name a class of expanded clone.

. | TRBJ1-5 | . | TRBV19 | CASSIQGFKDQPQHF | TGTGCCAGTAGTATTCAGGGTTTTAAGGATCAGCCCCAGCATTTT
. | TRBJ1-4 | . | TRBV6-6 | CASSMAGVGNEKLFF | TGTGCCAGCAGCATGGCAGGGGTGGGTAATGAAAAACTGTTTTTT
TRBD1 | TRBJ1-4 | . | TRBV4-3 | CASSRQGHATNEKLFF | TGCGCCAGCAGCCGACAGGGTCACGCAACTAATGAAAAACTGTTTTTT
TRBD1 | TRBJ2-1 | . | TRBV24-1 | CATGQGRNEQFF | TGTGCCACCGGACAGGGGAGGAATGAGCAGTTCTTC
TRBD1 | TRBJ1-2 | . | TRBV28 | CASRSGTGLGYTF | TGTGCCAGCAGGTCCGGGACAGGCCTTGGCTACACCTTC
TRBD2 | TRBJ2-1 | . | TRBV9 | CASTRRLAGEGNEQFF | TGTGCCAGCACCCGCAGACTAGCGGGAGAGGGCAATGAGCAGTTCTTC
. | TRBJ2-4 | few | TRBV2 | CASRERQVLAKNIQYF | TGTGCCAGCAGAGAAAGACAGGTTCTAGCCAAAAACATTCAGTACTTC
. | TRBJ2-7 | . | TRBV18 | CASSQGGGHYYEQYF | TGTGCCAGCTCACAGGGCGGGGGACATTACTACGAGCAGTACTTC
. | TRBJ2-7 | few | TRBV28 | CASSLPGLIGGQYF | TGTGCCAGCAGTCTTCCGGGACTGATTGGCGGGCAGTACTTC
. | TRBJ1-2 | . | TRBV7-2 | CASSLFLPGSSFYTF | TGTGCCAGCAGCTTATTTCTGCCAGGTTCTTCTTTCTACACCTTC
. | TRBJ2-5 | . | TRBV4-3 | CASSQGGSQETQYF | TGCGCCAGCAGCCAAGGAGGATCACAAGAGACCCAGTACTTC
. | TRBJ2-5 | few | TRBV18 | CASSRADQETQYF | TGTGCCAGCTCCAGGGCGGACCAAGAGACCCAGTACTTC
TRBD1 | TRBJ2-5 | few | TRBV2 | CASTQGLEETQYF | TGTGCCAGCACACAGGGGTTGGAAGAGACCCAGTACTTC
. | TRBJ2-7 | . | TRBV4-2 | CASSHGKGYEQYF | TGTGCCAGCAGCCATGGTAAGGGGTACGAGCAGTACTTC
. | TRBJ2-5 | . | TRBV4-1 | CASGGQGGETQYF | TGCGCCAGCGGCGGACAGGGAGGGGAGACCCAGTACTTC
. | TRBJ2-7 | . | TRBV19 | CASSIRAQGRQYF | TGTGCCAGTAGTATCCGCGCGCAGGGAAGGCAGTACTTC
TRBD2 | TRBJ2-7 | . | TRBV7-2 | CASSLGSLREGYEQYF | TGTGCCAGCAGCTTAGGAAGCTTGCGGGAGGGTTACGAGCAGTACTTC
TRBD1 | TRBJ2-3 | . | TRBV3-1/TRBV3-2 | CASSPAGTGLGDTQYF | TGTGCCAGCAGCCCCGCCGGGACAGGGCTAGGGGATACGCAGTATTTT
TRBD1 | TRBJ1-5 | once | TRBV7-2 | CASSLRQGHNQPQHF | TGTGCCAGCAGCTTAAGACAGGGGCACAATCAGCCCCAGCATTTT
. | TRBJ2-3 | . | TRBV20-1 | CSASETGRAEDTQYF | TGCAGTGCTAGTGAGACAGGCCGTGCAGAAGATACGCAGTATTTT
. | TRBJ1-5 | once | TRBV6-1 | CASSEGGGAFNQPQHF | TGTGCCAGCAGTGAGGGGGGAGGGGCCTTCAATCAGCCCCAGCATTTT
TRBD1 | TRBJ2-7 | . | TRBV7-9 | CASSSRNRDRVSYEQYF | TGTGCCAGCAGCTCGAGGAACCGGGACAGGGTCTCCTACGAGCAGTACTTC
TRBD2 | TRBJ2-2 | . | TRBV2 | CASSLGGTGELFF | TGTGCCAGCAGTCTCGGGGGGACCGGGGAGCTGTTTTTT
TRBD2 | TRBJ2-1 | . | TRBV19 | CAASSGNYLHEQFF | TGTGCCGCGTCTAGCGGGAACTATCTCCATGAGCAGTTCTTC
TRBD1 | TRBJ2-5 | . | TRBV5-1 | CASSPGDRGRETQYF | TGCGCCAGCAGCCCCGGGGACAGGGGGCGGGAGACCCAGTACTTC
. | TRBJ1-3 | few | TRBV6-5 | CASRALSNTIYF | TGTGCCAGCAGGGCCCTTTCAAACACCATATATTTT
TRBD2 | TRBJ2-5 | . | TRBV7-2 | CASSLGLAVTLYQETQYF | TGTGCCAGCAGCCTTGGACTAGCGGTCACACTGTACCAAGAGACCCAGTACTTC
TRBD2 | TRBJ2-1 | . | TRBV28 | CASEGAGEYNEQFF | TGTGCCAGCGAAGGAGCGGGAGAATACAATGAGCAGTTCTTC
. | TRBJ2-7 | . | TRBV4-2 | CASSEIIPPEGGSYEQYF | TGTGCCAGCAGCGAAATAATCCCCCCCGAAGGGGGATCTTACGAGCAGTACTTC
. | TRBJ2-7 | once | TRBV6-5 | CASAGWGHTTYEQYF | TGTGCCAGCGCCGGTTGGGGACACACCACCTACGAGCAGTACTTC
TRBD1 | TRBJ1-2 | once | TRBV5-1 | CASSQQTGPTYGYTF | TGCGCCAGCAGCCAACAGACAGGGCCGACCTATGGCTACACCTTC
. | TRBJ2-3 | . | TRBV5-1 | CASSLYTGVGTDTQYF | TGCGCCAGCAGCTTGTATACTGGAGTGGGCACAGATACGCAGTATTTT
. | TRBJ2-2 | . | TRBV7-2 | CASSPGGANTGELFF | TGTGCCAGCAGCCCAGGAGGGGCGAACACCGGGGAGCTGTTTTTT
TRBD1 | TRBJ1-2 | once | TRBV30 | CAWSRDRAYYTF | TGTGCCTGGAGTCGGGACAGGGCGTACTACACCTTC
. | TRBJ2-1 | . | TRBV5-1 | CASSSQLDREQFF | TGCGCCAGCAGCTCACAACTCGACAGGGAGCAGTTCTTC
TRBD1 | TRBJ1-2 | . | TRBV2 | CASATGGGYGYTF | TGTGCCAGCGCGACAGGGGGCGGCTATGGCTACACCTTC
. | TRBJ2-4 | . | TRBV29-1 | CSVEDQSLKNIQYF | TGCAGCGTTGAAGATCAGTCCTTGAAAAACATTCAGTACTTC
TRBD2 | TRBJ2-5 | . | TRBV15 | CATSRGSSSGRGETQYF | TGTGCCACCAGCAGAGGGAGTAGTAGCGGGAGGGGAGAGACCCAGTACTTC
. | TRBJ2-3 | . | TRBV18 | CASSPDRNTQYF | TGTGCCAGCTCACCCGACAGGAATACGCAGTATTTT
. | TRBJ2-1 | . | TRBV9 | CASSVGEALGFYNEQFF | TGTGCCAGCAGCGTAGGTGAGGCACTTGGGTTCTACAATGAGCAGTTCTTC
. | TRBJ2-1 | . | TRBV29-1 | CSVNPSSYNEQFF | TGCAGCGTCAATCCTAGCTCCTACAATGAGCAGTTCTTC
TRBD1 | TRBJ1-2 | . | TRBV7-2 | CASSGGTGGHYGYTF | TGTGCCAGCAGCGGGGGGACAGGGGGCCATTATGGCTACACCTTC
. | TRBJ1-1 | few | TRBV11-3 | CASSLNKYTEAFF | TGTGCCAGCAGCTTAAACAAGTACACTGAAGCTTTCTTT
TRBD2 | TRBJ2-1 | . | TRBV5-1 | CASSYSGTRDEQFF | TGCGCCAGCAGTTATTCCGGGACTAGGGATGAGCAGTTCTTC
TRBD1 | TRBJ2-7 | . | TRBV6-2/TRBV6-3 | CASSIESGQFSYEQYF | TGTGCCAGCAGTATAGAGTCGGGACAGTTCTCCTACGAGCAGTACTTC
TRBD1 | TRBJ1-1 | . | TRBV19 | CASRTGQGTNTEAFF | TGTGCCAGTAGAACGGGACAGGGGACGAACACTGAAGCTTTCTTT
. | TRBJ1-4 | few | TRBV28 | CASRWTASNEKLFF | TGTGCCAGCAGATGGACAGCTTCTAATGAAAAACTGTTTTTT
. | TRBJ2-3 | . | TRBV30 | CAWSGQVRDTQYF | TGTGCCTGGAGTGGACAGGTTCGGGATACGCAGTATTTT